The source of this T cell receptor (beta chain) is a study of PD-L1 blockade in urothelial cancer. Study as a whole: Between 0 and 3 prior chemotherapy regimens had been given to patients. Analysis of the blood was performed 3 weeks (second dose) and 6 weeks after treatment start. Blood samples had a median of around 150,000 T cells.

Produced via immunoSEQ multiplex PCR; TCRdb's table is partial and in-frame only. The sample shows approximately 100,000 clones, roughly nine tenths of them seen only once. The CDR3 consists of 16 residues. V shed 0 bases and J shed 10 bases, with 18 bases lying between them. Per germline, CDR1 MGHRA and CDR2 YSYEKL. Locally advanced or metastatic urothelial carcinoma affected the patients. The material was PBMCs, obtained around atezolizumab (anti-PD-L1) treatment. The chain recombines TRBV4-1 with TRBJ1-4, with D tentatively TRBD1 (6 bases). This sequence originates from a woman older than 75 with urothelial cancer. The CDR3 DNA reads TGCGCCAGCAGCCAAGAATCGGGCAGGGGAAAGGTAAAACTGTTTTTT. Translating gives CASSQESGRGKVKLFF.